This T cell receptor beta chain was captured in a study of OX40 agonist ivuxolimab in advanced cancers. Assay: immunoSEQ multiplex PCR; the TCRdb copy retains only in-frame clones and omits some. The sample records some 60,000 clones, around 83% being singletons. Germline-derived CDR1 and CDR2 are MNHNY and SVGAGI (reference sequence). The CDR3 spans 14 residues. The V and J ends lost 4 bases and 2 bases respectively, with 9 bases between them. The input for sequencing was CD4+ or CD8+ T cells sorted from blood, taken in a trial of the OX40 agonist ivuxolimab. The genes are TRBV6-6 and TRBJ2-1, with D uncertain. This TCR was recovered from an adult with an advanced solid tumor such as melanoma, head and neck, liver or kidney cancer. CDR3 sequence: CASSSSLPYNEQFF. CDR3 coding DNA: TGTGCCAGCAGTTCGTCCCTACCCTACAATGAGCAGTTCTTC.